Following are 13 T cell receptor beta chains from one sample sequenced in a study of cytomegalovirus exposure and HLA in healthy donors. It was with 60 Vbeta and 13 Jbeta primers that the PCR ran. TCRdb keeps only in-frame clones here, not all; method: immunoSEQ multiplex PCR. The sample totals over 55,000 clones. The sample consisted of PBMCs. The receptors stem from a male donor in good health and CMV-seronegative.

V and J are TRBV4-2 and TRBJ2-5; D may be TRBD2 (6 bases). The CDR3 runs to 16 residues. V gave up 1 base and J gave up 4 bases, with 16 bases separating them. CDR1 and CDR2 from the germline V gene are LGHNA and YNFKEQ. CDR3 region: CASSQGGARGLETQYF. DNA for the CDR3: TGTGCCAGCAGCCAAGGCGGGGCCCGTGGGCTAGAGACCCAGTACTTC.

The chain links TRBV6-1 to TRBJ2-7; the D gene is possibly TRBD1 (5 bases). Between the trimmed V and J ends, which lost 6 bases and 2 bases, there was a span of 11 bases. Germline CDR1 MNHNS, CDR2 SASEGT. The CDR3 length is 13 residues. The DNA of the CDR3 is TGTGCCAGCAGCCCCCTGACAGCCTACGAGCAGTACTTC. Translation gives CASSPLTAYEQYF.

V is TRBV6-1 and J is TRBJ2-2; the match to TRBD1 covers 9 bases. The V segment lost 6 bases and the J segment 7 bases; nucleotides outside the gene matches: 9. There are 15 residues in the CDR3. Germline V gives CDR1 MNHNS, CDR2 SASEGT. This chain's CDR3 is CASSFGQGTGGELFF. In DNA form, the CDR3 reads TGTGCCAGCAGCTTTGGACAGGGGACCGGCGGGGAGCTGTTTTTT.

On this clone itself: An end of the junction differs from the germline gene, which may be a read error. The chain has TRBV7-9 and TRBJ2-3, with a possible D match to TRBD1 (7 bases). The CDR3 sequence is 13 residues long. Germline lookup yields CDR1 SEHNR and CDR2 FQNEAQ (reference sequence). The chain's CDR3 is CASHRGGADKQYF. CDR3 DNA sequence: TGTGCCAGCCACAGGGGAGGCGCAGATAAGCAGTATTTT.

The rearrangement joins TRBV27 to TRBJ2-1, with 9 bases fitting TRBD2. V dropped 2 bases and J dropped 5; count of bases not matched to a gene: 4. This CDR3 contains 15 residues. The germline V gene encodes CDR1 MNHEY and CDR2 SMNVEV (reference sequence). CDR3 nucleotide sequence: TGTGCCAGCAGTTTAAGACTAGCGGTCGACAATGAGCAGTTCTTC. Its translation is CASSLRLAVDNEQFF.

This rearrangement joins TRBV27 to TRBJ2-1, with D perhaps matching TRBD2 (5 bases). Germline V lookup: CDR1 MNHEY, CDR2 SMNVEV (reference sequence). Trimming pared 8 bases from V and 4 bases from J, leaving 33 bases between. This CDR3 is built from 20 residues. The CDR3 region has the DNA TGTGCCAGCGCGGACTTGAGTGGGCCCCCCCCGAAAATACTATACAATGAGCAGTTCTTC. Translated: CASADLSGPPPKILYNEQFF.

The chain carries TRBV30 and TRBJ2-4, with TRBD1 matching 8 bases. Per germline, CDR1 GTSNPN and CDR2 SVGIG (reference sequence). The CDR3 is 19 amino acids. The junction had 13 bases not matched to a gene; V was cut back by 0 bases and J by 0 bases. For the CDR3, the DNA is TGTGCCTGGAGTGTAGTTGGGGACAGGTTTCAAGTAGCCAAAAACATTCAGTACTTC. The encoded protein is CAWSVVGDRFQVAKNIQYF.

This chain links TRBV10-3 with TRBJ1-4, with TRBD1 as a possible D gene (5 bases). The V end was cut by 7 bases, the J end by 8 bases, with 14 bases between. This CDR3 contains 13 residues. Germline V lookup: CDR1 ENHRY, CDR2 SYGVKD. The CDR3 region has the DNA TGTGCCATCACTCCCGGGGGACGGGAAAAACTGTTTTTT. The encoded protein is CAITPGGREKLFF.

The chain links TRBV7-8 to TRBJ1-1; no definite D call. Germline lookup yields CDR1 SGHVS and CDR2 FQNEAQ. The CDR3 is 16 amino acids. V was shortened by 1 base and J by 2 bases, with 14 bases between the two germline ends. CDR3 DNA: TGTGCCAGCAGCTTAGATAGAGGATTAATCAACACTGAAGCTTTCTTT. Translation gives CASSLDRGLINTEAFF.

The chain uses TRBV4-3 and TRBJ2-2, with D unclear. This CDR3 region has 15 residues. CDR1 and CDR2 (germline): LGHNA, YSLEER. V was trimmed by 1 base and J by 5 bases, leaving 11 bases between them. The CDR3 region has the DNA TGCGCCAGCAGCCAAGTTGCCAGCGTTACCGGGGAGCTGTTTTTT. This sequence encodes CASSQVASVTGELFF.

This chain joins TRBV4-3 and TRBJ2-7, with TRBD2 identical over 9 bases. Looked up from germline, CDR1 is LGHNA and CDR2 is YSLEER. This CDR3 contains 17 residues. V trimming: 6 bases; J trimming: 4 bases; junction bases outside the gene matches: 16. The DNA of the CDR3 is TGCGCCAGCAGTACAGGGGTGATTCTAGCGGGACCGTACGAGCAGTACTTC. The encoded protein is CASSTGVILAGPYEQYF.

The chain joins TRBV30 to TRBJ2-1, with 13 bases matching TRBD2. The J segment lost 6 bases and the V segment lost 8 bases, leaving 10 bases of the junction unmatched. The CDR3 length is 15 residues. The germline gives CDR1 GTSNPN, CDR2 SVGIG (reference sequence). The CDR3 region is CAGNKGLAGSNEQFF. The CDR3 DNA is TGTGCCGGGAACAAGGGACTAGCGGGATCCAATGAGCAGTTCTTC.

The chain couples TRBV13 to TRBJ2-7, with D possibly TRBD2 on 5 matching bases. The germline V gene has CDR1 PRHDT and CDR2 FYEKMQ (reference sequence). The CDR3 is 15 residues long. Trimming removed 2 bases at V and 7 bases at J, with 18 bases between. CDR3 protein: CASSLWTLYEGEQYF. The CDR3 DNA reads TGTGCCAGCAGCTTATGGACGCTCTACGAGGGAGAGCAGTACTTC.